The clone carrying this T cell receptor (beta chain) was detected many times. Its antigen is unidentified. A J-beta primer mix and a sample-barcoded 5' primer were used in a second PCR of about 6 to 12 cycles. With 12 random nucleotides, a template-switch adaptor tagged each individual cDNA molecule. Using its own MiXCR run on the 5' RACE reads, TCRdb lists one record per CDR3 protein. The data hold more than 750,000 distinct CDR3 sequences, with almost 30% observed a single time. Germline values: CDR1 SEHNR, CDR2 FQNEAQ (reference sequence). Deletions cut 8 bases from V and 1 base from J, with 11 bases between. CDR3 length: 13 residues. The source of the sample is a study of blood T cells in healthy people across ages. At the level of the study: There was about one barcoded beta molecule captured by template switching per two T cells.

General observations from the study: Investigators viewed diversity estimates from one million T cells as underestimates, the study reported.

These data were also filed under a second study, of T cells of mothers and their children.

The TCR comes from a woman between 40 and 50 years old in good health. The sequencing sample was made of blood. The chain employs TRBV7-9 and TRBJ2-5; D may be TRBD1 (6 bases). The CDR3 DNA follows: TGTGCCAGCGACAGGTTCGGCCAAGAGACCCAGTACTTC. The encoded protein is CASDRFGQETQYF.